The table lists the clone carrying this TCR beta chain with a count of one. Patients were excluded for autoimmune disease history or systemic immunosuppression. This sample is drawn from a study of OX40 agonist ivuxolimab in advanced cancers. Study background: Every 2 weeks, patients received ivuxolimab intravenously, dosed at 0.01 to 10 mg/kg. Hepatocellular carcinoma, melanoma, renal cell or head and neck cancer affected the dose-escalation patients.

V shed 5 bases and J shed 6 bases, with 29 bases lying between them. This CDR3 comprises 19 residues. Germline assignment: CDR1 SGHAT and CDR2 FQNNGV. Method: immunoSEQ multiplex PCR; TCRdb's copy keeps in-frame clones and lacks some. The table shows fewer than 45,000 clones, with about 90% occurring only once. The specimen comprised CD4+ or CD8+ T cells sorted from blood, sampled in a trial of the OX40 agonist ivuxolimab. The V call is TRBV11-2, the J call TRBJ2-1, with D perhaps matching TRBD1 or TRBD2 (5 bases each). The sequence came from an adult with an advanced solid tumor such as melanoma, head and neck, liver or kidney cancer. The CDR3: CASSRTPVLAGSTGNEQFF. Here the CDR3 DNA reads TGTGCCAGCAGCCGAACACCGGTTCTAGCAGGGTCGACGGGCAATGAGCAGTTCTTC.